This TCR beta chain came from a study of blood T cell repertoires in COVID-19. Study-level information: Specimens from acute and convalescent COVID-19 originated in the United States, Italy and Spain.

The data were produced by immunoSEQ multiplex PCR, yet TCRdb's version contains in-frame clones alone and is incomplete. The sample shows about 260,000 clones, just under 90% of them seen only once. The CDR3 is 15 residues long. The germline V gene encodes CDR1 MNHEY and CDR2 SVGAGI. The V segment lost 6 bases and the J segment 2 bases; nucleotides outside the gene matches: 9. The participants were between roughly 18 and 89 years old and came from some 23 US areas. The source is a man aged 50 or older who had been exposed to COVID-19. The sequencing input was PBMCs or T cells enriched from blood (not recorded which). This rearrangement joins TRBV6-5 to TRBJ1-2, with TRBD1 identical over 7 bases. The CDR3 sequence is CASRDRQGLNYGYTF. CDR3 nucleotide sequence: TGTGCCAGCAGGGACCGACAGGGCCTCAACTATGGCTACACCTTC.